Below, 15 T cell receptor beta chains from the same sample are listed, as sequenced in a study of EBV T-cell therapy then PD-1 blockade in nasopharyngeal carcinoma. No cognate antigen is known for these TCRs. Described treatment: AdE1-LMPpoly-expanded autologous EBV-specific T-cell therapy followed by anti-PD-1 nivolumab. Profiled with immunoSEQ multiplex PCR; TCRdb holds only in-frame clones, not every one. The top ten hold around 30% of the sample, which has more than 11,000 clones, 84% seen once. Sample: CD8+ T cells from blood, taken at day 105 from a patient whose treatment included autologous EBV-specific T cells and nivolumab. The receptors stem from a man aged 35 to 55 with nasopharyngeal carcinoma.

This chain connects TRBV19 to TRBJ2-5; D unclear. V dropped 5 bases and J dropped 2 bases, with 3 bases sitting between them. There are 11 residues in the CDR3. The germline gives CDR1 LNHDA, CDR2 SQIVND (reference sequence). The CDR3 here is CASSQQETQYF. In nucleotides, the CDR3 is TGTGCCAGTAGTCAGCAAGAGACCCAGTACTTC.

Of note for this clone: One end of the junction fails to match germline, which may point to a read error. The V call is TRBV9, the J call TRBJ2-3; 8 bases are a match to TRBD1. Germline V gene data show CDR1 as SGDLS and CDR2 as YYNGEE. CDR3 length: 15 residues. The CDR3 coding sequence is TGTGCCAGCAGCGTGCGGACAGGGATGGCAGATATGCAGTATTTT. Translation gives CASSVRTGMADMQYF. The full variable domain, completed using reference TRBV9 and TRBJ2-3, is DSGVTQTPKHLITATGQRVTLRCSPRSGDLSVYWYQQSLDQGLQFLIQYYNGEERAKGNILERFSAQQFPDLHSELNLSSLELGDSALYFCASSVRTGMADMQYFGPGTRLTVL.

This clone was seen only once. The CDR3 region is CASARGDSPLHF. Written as DNA, the CDR3 is TGTGCCAGCGCTCGGGGCGATTCACCCCTCCACTTT. The gene calls are TRBV2 and TRBJ1-6; TRBD1 is a possible D gene (5 bases). The CDR3 consists of 12 residues. Trimming took 8 bases from V and 8 from J, leaving 10 bases between them. Germline loops: CDR1 SNHLY, CDR2 FYNNEI.

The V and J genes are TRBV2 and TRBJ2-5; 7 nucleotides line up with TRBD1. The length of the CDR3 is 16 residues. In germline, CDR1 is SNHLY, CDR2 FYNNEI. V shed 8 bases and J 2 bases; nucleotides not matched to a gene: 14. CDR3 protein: CASGIRDRNGQETQYF. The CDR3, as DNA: TGTGCCAGCGGCATAAGGGACAGAAACGGACAAGAGACCCAGTACTTC.

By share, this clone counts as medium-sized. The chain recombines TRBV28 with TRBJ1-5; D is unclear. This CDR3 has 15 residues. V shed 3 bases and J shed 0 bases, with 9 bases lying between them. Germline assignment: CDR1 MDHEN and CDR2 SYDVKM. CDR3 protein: CASSLIGASNQPQHF. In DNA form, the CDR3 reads TGTGCCAGCAGTTTGATAGGAGCTAGCAATCAGCCCCAGCATTTT.

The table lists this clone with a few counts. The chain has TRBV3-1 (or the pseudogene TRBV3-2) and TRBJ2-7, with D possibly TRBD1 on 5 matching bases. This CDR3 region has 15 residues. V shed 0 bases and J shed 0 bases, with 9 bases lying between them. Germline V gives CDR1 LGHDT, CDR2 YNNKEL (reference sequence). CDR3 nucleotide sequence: TGTGCCAGCAGCCAAGAGGGGCGGCTCTCCTACGAGCAGTACTTC. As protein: CASSQEGRLSYEQYF.

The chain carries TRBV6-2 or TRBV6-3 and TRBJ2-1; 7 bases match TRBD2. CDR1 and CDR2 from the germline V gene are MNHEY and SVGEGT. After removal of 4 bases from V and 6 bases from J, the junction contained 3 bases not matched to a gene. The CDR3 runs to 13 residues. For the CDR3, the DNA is TGTGCCAGCAGTTTGGGACTACTCAATGAGCAGTTCTTC. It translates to CASSLGLLNEQFF.

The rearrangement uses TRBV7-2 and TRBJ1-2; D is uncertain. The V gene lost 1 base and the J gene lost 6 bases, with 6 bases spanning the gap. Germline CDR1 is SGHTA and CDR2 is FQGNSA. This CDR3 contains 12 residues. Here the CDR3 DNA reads TGTGCCAGCAGCTTAGGGGTTGATGGCTACACCTTC. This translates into CASSLGVDGYTF.

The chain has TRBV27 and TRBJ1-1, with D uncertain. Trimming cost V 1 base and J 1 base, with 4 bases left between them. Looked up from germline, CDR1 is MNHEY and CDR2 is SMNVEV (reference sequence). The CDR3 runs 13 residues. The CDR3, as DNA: TGTGCCAGCAGTTTATTGCCGAACACTGAAGCTTTCTTT. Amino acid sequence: CASSLLPNTEAFF.

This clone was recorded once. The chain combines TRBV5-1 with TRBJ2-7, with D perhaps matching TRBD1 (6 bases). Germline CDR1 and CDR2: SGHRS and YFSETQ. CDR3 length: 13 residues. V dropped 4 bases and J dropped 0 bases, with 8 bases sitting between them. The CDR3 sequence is CASSPDSSYEQYF. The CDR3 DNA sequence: TGCGCCAGCAGCCCGGACAGCTCCTACGAGCAGTACTTC.

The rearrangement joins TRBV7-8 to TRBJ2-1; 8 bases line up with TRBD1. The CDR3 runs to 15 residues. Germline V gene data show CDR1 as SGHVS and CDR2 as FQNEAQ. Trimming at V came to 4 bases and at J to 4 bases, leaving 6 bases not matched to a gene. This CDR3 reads CASSSGTGPYNEQFF. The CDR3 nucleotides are TGTGCCAGCAGCTCGGGGACAGGACCATACAATGAGCAGTTCTTC. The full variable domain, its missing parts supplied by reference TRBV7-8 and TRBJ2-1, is GAGVSQSPRYKVAKRGQDVALRCDPISGHVSLFWYQQALGQGPEFLTYFQNEAQLDKSGLPSDRFFAERPEGSVSTLKIQRTQQEDSAVYLCASSSGTGPYNEQFFGPGTRLTVL.

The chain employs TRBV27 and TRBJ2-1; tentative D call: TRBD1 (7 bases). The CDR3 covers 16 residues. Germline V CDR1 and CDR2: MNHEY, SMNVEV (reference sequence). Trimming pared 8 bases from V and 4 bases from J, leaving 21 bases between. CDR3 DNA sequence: TGTGCCAGCTTCGACACAGGGGTGGAGGGGTACAATGAGCAGTTCTTC. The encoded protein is CASFDTGVEGYNEQFF.

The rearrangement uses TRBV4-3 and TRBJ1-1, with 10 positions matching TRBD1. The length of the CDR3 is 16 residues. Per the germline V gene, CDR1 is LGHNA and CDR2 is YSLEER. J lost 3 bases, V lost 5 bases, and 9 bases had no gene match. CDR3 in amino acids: CASSERETGGYTEAFF. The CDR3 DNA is TGCGCCAGCAGCGAACGGGAGACAGGGGGCTACACTGAAGCTTTCTTT.

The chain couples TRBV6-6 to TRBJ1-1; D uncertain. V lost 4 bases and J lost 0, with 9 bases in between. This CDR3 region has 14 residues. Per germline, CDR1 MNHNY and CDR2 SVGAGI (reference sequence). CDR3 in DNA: TGTGCCAGCAGTTGGGAATTCATGAACACTGAAGCTTTCTTT. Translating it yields CASSWEFMNTEAFF.

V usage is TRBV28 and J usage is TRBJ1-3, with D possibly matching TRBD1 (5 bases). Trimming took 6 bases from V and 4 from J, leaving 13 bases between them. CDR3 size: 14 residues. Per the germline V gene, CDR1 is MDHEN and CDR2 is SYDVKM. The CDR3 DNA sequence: TGTGCCAGCAGACCGGGACTGGGAGGAAACACCATATATTTT. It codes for CASRPGLGGNTIYF.